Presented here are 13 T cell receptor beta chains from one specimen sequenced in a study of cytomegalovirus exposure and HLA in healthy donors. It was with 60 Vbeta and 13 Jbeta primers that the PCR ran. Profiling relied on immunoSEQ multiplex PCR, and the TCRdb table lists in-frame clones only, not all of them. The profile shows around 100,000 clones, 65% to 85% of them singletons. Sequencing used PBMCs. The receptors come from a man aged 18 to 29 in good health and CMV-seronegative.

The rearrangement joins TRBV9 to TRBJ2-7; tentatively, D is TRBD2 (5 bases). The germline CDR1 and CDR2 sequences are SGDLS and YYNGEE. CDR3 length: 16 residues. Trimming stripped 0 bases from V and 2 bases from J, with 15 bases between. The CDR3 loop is CASSVAPGLGTYEQYF. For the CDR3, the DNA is TGTGCCAGCAGCGTAGCTCCGGGATTAGGGACCTACGAGCAGTACTTC.

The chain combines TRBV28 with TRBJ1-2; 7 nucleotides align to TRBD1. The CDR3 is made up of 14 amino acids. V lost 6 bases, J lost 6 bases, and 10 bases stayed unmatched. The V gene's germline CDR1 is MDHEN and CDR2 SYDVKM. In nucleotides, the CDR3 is TGTGCCAGCAGCGCCACAGGGGCTGGGAATGGCTACACCTTC. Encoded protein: CASSATGAGNGYTF.

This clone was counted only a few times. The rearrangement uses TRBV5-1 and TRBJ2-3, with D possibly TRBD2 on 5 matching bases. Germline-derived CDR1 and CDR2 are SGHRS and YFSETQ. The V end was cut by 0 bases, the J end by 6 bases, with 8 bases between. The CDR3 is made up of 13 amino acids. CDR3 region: CASSLAPGDTQYF. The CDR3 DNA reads TGCGCCAGCAGCTTGGCCCCGGGGGATACGCAGTATTTT. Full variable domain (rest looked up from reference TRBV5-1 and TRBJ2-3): KAGVTQTPRYLIKTRGQQVTLSCSPISGHRSVSWYQQTPGQGLQFLFEYFSETQRNKGNFPGRFSGRQFSNSRSEMNVSTLELGDSALYLCASSLAPGDTQYFGPGTRLTVL.

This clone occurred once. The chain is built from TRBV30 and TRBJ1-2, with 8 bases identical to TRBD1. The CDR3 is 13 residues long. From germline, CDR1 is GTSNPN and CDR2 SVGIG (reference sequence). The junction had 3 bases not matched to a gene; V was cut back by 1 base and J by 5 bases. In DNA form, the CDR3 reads TGTGCCTGGAGTGGGGACAGGACATATGGCTACACCTTC. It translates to CAWSGDRTYGYTF.

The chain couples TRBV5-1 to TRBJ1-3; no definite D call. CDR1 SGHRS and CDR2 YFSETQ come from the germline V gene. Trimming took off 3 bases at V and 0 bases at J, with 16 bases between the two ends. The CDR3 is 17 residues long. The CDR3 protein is CASSSLTGFSSGNTIYF. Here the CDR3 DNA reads TGCGCCAGCAGCTCCCTAACCGGGTTCAGCTCTGGAAACACCATATATTTT.

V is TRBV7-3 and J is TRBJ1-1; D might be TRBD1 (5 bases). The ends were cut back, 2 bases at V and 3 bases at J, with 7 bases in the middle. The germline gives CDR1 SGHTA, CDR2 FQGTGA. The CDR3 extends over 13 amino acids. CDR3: CASSLWGDTEAFF. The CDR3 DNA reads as TGTGCCAGCAGCTTATGGGGGGACACTGAAGCTTTCTTT.

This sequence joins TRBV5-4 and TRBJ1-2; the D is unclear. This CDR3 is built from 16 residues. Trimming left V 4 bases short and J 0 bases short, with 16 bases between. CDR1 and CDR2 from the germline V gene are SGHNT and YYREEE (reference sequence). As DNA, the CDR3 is TGTGCCAGCAGCCCCCCCGGGTCTAGAGCTAACTATGGCTACACCTTC. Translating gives CASSPPGSRANYGYTF.

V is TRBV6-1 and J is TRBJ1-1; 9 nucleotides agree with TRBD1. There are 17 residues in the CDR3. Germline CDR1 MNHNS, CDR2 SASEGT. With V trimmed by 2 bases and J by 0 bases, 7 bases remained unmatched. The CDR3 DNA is TGTGCCAGCAGTGAAACGGGACAGGGTTTCTTGAACACTGAAGCTTTCTTT. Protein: CASSETGQGFLNTEAFF.

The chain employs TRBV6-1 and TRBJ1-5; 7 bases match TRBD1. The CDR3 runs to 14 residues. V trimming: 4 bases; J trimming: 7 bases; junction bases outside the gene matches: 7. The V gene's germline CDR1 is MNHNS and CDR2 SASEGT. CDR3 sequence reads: CASSGNRGAQPQHF. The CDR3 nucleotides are TGTGCCAGCAGTGGGAACAGGGGAGCGCAGCCCCAGCATTTT.

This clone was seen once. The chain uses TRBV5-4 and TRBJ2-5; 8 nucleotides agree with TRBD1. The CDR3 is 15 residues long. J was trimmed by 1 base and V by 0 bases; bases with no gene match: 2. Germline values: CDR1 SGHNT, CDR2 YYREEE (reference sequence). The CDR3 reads CASSLDRGFQETQYF. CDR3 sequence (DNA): TGTGCCAGCAGCTTGGACAGGGGGTTCCAAGAGACCCAGTACTTC.

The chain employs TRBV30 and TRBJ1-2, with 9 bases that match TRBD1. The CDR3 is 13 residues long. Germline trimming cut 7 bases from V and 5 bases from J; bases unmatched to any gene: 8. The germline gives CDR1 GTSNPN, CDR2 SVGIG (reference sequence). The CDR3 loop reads CAYLTGGGYGYTF. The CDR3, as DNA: TGTGCCTACTTAACAGGGGGCGGTTATGGCTACACCTTC.

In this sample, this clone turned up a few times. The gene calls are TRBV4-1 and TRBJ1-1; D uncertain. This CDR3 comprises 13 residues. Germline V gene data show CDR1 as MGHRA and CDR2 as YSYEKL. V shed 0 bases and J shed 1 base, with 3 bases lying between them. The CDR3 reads CASSQDRNTEAFF. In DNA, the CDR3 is TGCGCCAGCAGCCAAGACAGGAACACTGAAGCTTTCTTT.

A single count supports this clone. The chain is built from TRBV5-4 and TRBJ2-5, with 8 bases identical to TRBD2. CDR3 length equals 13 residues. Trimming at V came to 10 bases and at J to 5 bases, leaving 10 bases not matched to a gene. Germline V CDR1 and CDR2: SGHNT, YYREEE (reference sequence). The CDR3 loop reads CALRSGSSETQYF. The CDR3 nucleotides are TGTGCCCTGCGGAGCGGGAGCAGTGAGACCCAGTACTTC.